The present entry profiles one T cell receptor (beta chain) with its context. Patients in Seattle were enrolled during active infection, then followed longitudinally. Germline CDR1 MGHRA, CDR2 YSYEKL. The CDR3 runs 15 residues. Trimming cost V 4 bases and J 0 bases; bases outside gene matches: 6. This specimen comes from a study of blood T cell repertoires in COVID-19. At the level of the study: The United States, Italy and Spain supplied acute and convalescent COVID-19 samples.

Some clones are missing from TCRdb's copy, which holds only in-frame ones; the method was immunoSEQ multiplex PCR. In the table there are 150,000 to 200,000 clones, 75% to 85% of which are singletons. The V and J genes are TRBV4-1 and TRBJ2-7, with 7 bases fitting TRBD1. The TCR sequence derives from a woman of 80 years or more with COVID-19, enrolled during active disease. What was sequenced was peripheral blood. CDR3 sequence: CASSRTGGSSYEQYF. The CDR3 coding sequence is TGCGCCAGCAGCCGGACAGGAGGTAGCTCCTACGAGCAGTACTTC.